A selection of T cell receptor beta chains follows, all from one sample in a study of OX40 agonist ivuxolimab in advanced cancers. Profiled with immunoSEQ multiplex PCR; TCRdb holds only in-frame clones, not every one. The repertoire has tens of thousands of clones, 89% of them found once; the top ten carry 0.19%. The source material was CD4+ or CD8+ T cells sorted from blood, sampled in a trial of the OX40 agonist ivuxolimab. Receptors were obtained from an adult with an advanced solid tumor such as melanoma, head and neck, liver or kidney cancer. CDR3s include the opening cysteine and the closing phenylalanine or tryptophan. Fields, in order: clone size, J gene, V gene, CDR3 protein. Clone sizes are given selectively: once, few, many, or a class where the clone is expanded.

NA TRBJ2-3 TRBV6-6 CASSYPAGVAYTQYF
NA TRBJ2-1 TRBV9 CASSVVGHYNEQFF
NA TRBJ2-2 TRBV7-3 CATQFTPNTGELFF
NA TRBJ2-1 TRBV7-6 CASSLAGTSGSYNEQFF
NA TRBJ2-1 TRBV18 CASSPQPQTSFIDEQFF
NA TRBJ1-2 TRBV28 CAIWGGIGYTF
NA TRBJ1-2 TRBV10-2 CASSGQGYGYTF
NA TRBJ2-1 TRBV28 CASNLVGSYNEQFF
NA TRBJ2-7 TRBV27 CASSPLAGVYEQYF
NA TRBJ2-2 TRBV5-1 CASSLAGGNTGELFF
NA TRBJ2-3 TRBV28 CASNYGDRGTDTQYF
NA TRBJ2-3 TRBV28 CASSFTGLHTQYF
NA TRBJ1-1 TRBV6-6 CASSRQGGNTEAFF
few TRBJ2-2 TRBV5-1 CASSPGGRINTNTGELFF
once TRBJ1-5 TRBV6-6 CASSSTGMGNQPQHF
NA TRBJ2-3 TRBV28 CASSATDTQYF
NA TRBJ2-3 TRBV27 CASGNLSGGRRSMYTQYF
NA TRBJ2-7 TRBV10-3 CAASGLAIRRAYEQYF
NA TRBJ2-1 TRBV7-3 CASSLNSGSYNEQFF
NA TRBJ2-3 TRBV9 CASSLRTGSTDTQYF
NA TRBJ2-7 TRBV16 CASSRPMGGKYF
NA TRBJ1-6 TRBV10-3 CAISDRDSFNSPLHF
NA TRBJ2-1 TRBV6-6 CASSFSGSSYNEQFF
NA TRBJ2-3 TRBV4-1 CASSQSGLAGNTDTQYF
NA TRBJ2-1 TRBV7-6 CASSLEASFWYEQFF
NA TRBJ1-1 TRBV4-1 CASSQDLPRNTEAFF
NA TRBJ1-1 TRBV2 CASRSNTEAFF
NA TRBJ2-3 TRBV4-1 CASSQGPEDTQYF
NA TRBJ2-2 TRBV7-2 CASSLWAASGSGELFF
NA TRBJ2-7 TRBV28 CASSPHRGTYYEQYF
NA TRBJ2-5 TRBV5-4 CASSLARREPNKETQYF
NA TRBJ1-2 TRBV4-2 CASSQGGQSRGYTF
NA TRBJ1-1 TRBV28 CASSPHGMNTEAFF